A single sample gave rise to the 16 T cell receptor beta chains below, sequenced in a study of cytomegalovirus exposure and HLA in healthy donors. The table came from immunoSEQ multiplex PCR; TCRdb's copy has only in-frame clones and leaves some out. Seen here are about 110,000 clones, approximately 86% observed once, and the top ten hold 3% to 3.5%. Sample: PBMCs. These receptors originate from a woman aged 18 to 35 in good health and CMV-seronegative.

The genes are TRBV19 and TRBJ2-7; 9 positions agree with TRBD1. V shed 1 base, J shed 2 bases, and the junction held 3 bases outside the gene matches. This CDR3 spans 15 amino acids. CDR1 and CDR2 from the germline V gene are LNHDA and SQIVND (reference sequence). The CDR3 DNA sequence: TGTGCCAGTAGTATAGGGGACAGGGCCACCTACGAGCAGTACTTC. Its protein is CASSIGDRATYEQYF. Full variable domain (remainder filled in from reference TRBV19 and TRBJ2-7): DGGITQSPKYLFRKEGQNVTLSCEQNLNHDAMYWYRQDPGQGLRLIYYSQIVNDFQKGDIAEGYSVSREKKESFPLTVTSAQKNPTAFYLCASSIGDRATYEQYFGPGTRLTVT.

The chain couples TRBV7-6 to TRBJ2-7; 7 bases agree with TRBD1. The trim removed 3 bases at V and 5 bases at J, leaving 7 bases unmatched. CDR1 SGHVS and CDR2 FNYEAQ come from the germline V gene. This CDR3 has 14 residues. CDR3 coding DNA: TGTGCCAGCAGCTTTGTAACAGGGGCCGACGAGCAGTACTTC. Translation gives CASSFVTGADEQYF.

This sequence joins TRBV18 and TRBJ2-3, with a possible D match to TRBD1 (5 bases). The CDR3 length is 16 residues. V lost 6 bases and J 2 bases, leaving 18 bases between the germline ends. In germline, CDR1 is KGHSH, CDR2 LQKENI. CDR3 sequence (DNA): TGTGCCAGCTCCCTCTCACCGACAGTATACACAGATACGCAGTATTTT. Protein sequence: CASSLSPTVYTDTQYF.

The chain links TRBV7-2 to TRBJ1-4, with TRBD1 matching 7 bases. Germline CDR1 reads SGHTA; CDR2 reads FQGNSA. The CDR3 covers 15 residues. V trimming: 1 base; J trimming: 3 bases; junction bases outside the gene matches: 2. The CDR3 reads CASSLETGSNEKLFF. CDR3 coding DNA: TGTGCCAGCAGCTTAGAGACAGGGTCTAATGAAAAACTGTTTTTT.

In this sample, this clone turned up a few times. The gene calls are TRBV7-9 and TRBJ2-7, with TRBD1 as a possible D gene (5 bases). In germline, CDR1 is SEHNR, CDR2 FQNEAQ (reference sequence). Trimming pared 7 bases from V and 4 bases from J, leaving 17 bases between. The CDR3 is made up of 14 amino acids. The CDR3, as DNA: TGTGCCAGCACCACCCCCCAGGGAAAGTACGAGCAGTACTTC. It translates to CASTTPQGKYEQYF.

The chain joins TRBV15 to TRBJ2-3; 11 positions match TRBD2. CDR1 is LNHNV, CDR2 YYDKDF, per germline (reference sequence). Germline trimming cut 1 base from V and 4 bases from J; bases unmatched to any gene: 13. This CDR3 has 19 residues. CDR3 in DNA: TGTGCCACCAGCAGAGGGTTCCCGCTAGCGGGGGGCAACGCAGATACGCAGTATTTT. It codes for CATSRGFPLAGGNADTQYF. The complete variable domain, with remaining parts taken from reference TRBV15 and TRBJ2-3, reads DAMVIQNPRYQVTQFGKPVTLSCSQTLNHNVMYWYQQKSSQAPKLLFHYYDKDFNNEADTPDNFQSRRPNTSFCFLDIRSPGLGDTAMYLCATSRGFPLAGGNADTQYFGPGTRLTVL.

In DNA, the CDR3 is TGTGCCAGTAAAACAGGGGGCGGTGGCACCGGGGAGCTGTTTTTT. It encodes CASKTGGGGTGELFF. This chain connects TRBV5-6 to TRBJ2-2; 9 nucleotides align to TRBD1. The V gene's germline CDR1 is SGHDT and CDR2 YYEEEE. This CDR3 region has 15 residues. V was clipped by 8 bases and J by 4 bases; unmatched bases: 9.

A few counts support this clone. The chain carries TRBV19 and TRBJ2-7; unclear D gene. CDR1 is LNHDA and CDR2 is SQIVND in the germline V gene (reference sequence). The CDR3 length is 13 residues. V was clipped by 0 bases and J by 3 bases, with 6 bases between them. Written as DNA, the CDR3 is TGTGCCAGTAGTATAGATGTATACTACGAGCAGTACTTC. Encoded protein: CASSIDVYYEQYF.

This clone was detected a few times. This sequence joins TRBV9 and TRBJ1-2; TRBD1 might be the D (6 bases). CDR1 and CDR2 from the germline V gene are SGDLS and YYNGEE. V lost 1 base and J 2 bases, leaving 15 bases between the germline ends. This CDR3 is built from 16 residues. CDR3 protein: CASSVQFGGGNYGYTF. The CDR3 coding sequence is TGTGCCAGCAGCGTACAGTTTGGGGGCGGAAACTATGGCTACACCTTC.

The CDR3 DNA follows: TGTGCCAGCAGCAAAACGGGACTAGCGGGGGCCAACAATGAGCAGTTCTTC. Translation gives CASSKTGLAGANNEQFF. This sequence joins TRBV7-3 and TRBJ2-1, with 14 bases matching TRBD2. The V segment lost 5 bases and the J segment 5 bases; nucleotides outside the gene matches: 8. This CDR3 spans 17 amino acids. The germline V gene encodes CDR1 SGHTA and CDR2 FQGTGA.

CDR3 amino acids: CASSIEGRASAYGYTF. The CDR3 bases are TGTGCCAGTAGTATTGAAGGCAGGGCGAGCGCCTATGGCTACACCTTC. J is TRBJ1-2 and V is TRBV19; D possibly corresponds to TRBD1 (5 bases). This CDR3 is built from 16 residues. Germline V gene lookup returns CDR1 LNHDA and CDR2 SQIVND (reference sequence). The V and J ends lost 3 bases and 4 bases respectively, with 18 bases between them.

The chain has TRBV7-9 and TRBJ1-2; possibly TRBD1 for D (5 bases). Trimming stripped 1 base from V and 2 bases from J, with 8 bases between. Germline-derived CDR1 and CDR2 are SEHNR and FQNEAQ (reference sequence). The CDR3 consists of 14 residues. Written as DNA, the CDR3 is TGTGCCAGCAGCTTAGGGGCAGGGAACTATGGCTACACCTTC. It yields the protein CASSLGAGNYGYTF.

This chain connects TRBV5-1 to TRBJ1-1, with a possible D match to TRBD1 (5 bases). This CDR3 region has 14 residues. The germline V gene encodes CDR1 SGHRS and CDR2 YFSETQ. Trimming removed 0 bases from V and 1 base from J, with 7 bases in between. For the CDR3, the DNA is TGCGCCAGCAGCTTGGCGACAGCGAACACTGAAGCTTTCTTT. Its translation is CASSLATANTEAFF.

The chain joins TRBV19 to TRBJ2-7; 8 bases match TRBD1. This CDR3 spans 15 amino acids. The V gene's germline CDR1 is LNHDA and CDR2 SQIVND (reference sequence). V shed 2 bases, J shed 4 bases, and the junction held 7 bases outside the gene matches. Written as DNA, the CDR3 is TGTGCCAGTAGTATACGGGCAGGGGGCGCGTACGAGCAGTACTTC. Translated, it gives CASSIRAGGAYEQYF.

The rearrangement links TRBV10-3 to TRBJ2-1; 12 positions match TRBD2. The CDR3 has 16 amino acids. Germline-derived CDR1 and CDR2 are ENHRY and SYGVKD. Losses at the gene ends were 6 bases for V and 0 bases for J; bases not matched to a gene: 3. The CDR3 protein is CAISASGGASYNEQFF. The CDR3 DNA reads TGTGCCATCAGCGCTAGCGGGGGGGCCTCCTACAATGAGCAGTTCTTC.

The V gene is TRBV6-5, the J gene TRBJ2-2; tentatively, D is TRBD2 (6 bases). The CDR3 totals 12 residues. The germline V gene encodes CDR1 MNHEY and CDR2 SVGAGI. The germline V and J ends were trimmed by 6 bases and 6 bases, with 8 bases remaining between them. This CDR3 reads CASRPGAGELFF. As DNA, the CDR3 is TGTGCCAGCAGACCGGGGGCCGGGGAGCTGTTTTTT.